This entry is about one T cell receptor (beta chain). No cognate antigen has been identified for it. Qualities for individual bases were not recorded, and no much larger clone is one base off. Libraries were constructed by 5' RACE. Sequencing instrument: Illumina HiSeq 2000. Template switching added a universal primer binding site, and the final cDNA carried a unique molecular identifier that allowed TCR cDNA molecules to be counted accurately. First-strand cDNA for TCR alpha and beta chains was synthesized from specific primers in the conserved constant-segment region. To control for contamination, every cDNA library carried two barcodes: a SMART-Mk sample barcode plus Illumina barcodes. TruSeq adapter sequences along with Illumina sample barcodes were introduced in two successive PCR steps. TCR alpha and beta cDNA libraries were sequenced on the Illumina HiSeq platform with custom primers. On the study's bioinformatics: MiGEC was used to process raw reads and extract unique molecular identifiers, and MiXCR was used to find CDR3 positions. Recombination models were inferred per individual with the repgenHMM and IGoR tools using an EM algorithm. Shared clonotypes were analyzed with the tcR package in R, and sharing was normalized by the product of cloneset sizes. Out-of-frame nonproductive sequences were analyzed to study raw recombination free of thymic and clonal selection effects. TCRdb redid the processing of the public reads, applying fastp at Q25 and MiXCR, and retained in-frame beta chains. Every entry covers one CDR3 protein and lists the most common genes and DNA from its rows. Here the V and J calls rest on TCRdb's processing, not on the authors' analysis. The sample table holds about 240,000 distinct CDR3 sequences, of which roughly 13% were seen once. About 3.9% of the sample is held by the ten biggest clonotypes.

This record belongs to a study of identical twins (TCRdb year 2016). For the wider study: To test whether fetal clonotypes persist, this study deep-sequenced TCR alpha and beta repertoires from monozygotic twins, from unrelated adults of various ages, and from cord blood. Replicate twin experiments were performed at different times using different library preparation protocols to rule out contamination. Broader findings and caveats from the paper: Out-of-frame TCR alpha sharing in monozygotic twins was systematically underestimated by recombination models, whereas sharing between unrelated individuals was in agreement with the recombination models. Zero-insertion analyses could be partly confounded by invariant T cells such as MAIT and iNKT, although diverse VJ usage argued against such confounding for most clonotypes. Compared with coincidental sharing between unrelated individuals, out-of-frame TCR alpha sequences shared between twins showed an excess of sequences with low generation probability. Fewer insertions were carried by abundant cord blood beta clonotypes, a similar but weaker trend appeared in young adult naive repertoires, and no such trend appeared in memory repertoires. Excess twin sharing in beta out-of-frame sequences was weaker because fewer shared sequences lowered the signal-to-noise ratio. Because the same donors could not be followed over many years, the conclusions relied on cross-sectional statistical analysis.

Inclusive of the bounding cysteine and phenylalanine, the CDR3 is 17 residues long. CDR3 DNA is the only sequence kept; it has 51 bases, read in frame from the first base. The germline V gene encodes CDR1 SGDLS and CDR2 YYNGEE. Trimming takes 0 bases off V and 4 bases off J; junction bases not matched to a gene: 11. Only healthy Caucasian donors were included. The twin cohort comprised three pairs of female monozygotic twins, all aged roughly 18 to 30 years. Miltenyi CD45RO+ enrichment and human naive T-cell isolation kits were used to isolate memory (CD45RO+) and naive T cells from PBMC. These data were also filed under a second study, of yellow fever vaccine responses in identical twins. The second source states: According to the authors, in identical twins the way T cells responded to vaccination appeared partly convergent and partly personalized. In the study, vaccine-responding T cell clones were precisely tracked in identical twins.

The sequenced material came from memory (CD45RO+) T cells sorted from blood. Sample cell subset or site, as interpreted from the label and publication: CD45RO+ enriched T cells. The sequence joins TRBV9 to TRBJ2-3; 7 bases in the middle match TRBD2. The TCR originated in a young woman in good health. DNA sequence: TGTGCCAGCAGCGTAGAGGCGGGAGTGGAATTAGCAGATACGCAGTATTTT. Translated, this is CASSVEAGVELADTQYF.